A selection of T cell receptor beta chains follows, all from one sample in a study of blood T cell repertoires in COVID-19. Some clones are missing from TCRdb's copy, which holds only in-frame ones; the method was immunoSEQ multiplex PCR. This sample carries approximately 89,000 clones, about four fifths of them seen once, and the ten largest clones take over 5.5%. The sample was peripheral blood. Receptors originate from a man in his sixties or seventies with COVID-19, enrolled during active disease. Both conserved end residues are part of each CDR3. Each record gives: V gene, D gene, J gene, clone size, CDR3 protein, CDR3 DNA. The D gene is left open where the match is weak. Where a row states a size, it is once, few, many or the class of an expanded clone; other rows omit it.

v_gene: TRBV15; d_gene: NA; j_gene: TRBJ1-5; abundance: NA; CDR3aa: CATSREGRDQPQHF; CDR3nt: TGTGCCACCAGCAGAGAGGGCAGGGATCAGCCCCAGCATTTT
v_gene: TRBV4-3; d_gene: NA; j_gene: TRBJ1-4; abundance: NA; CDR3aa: CASSRHTGGEKLFF; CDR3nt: TGCGCCAGCAGCCGCCATACCGGGGGAGAAAAACTGTTTTTT
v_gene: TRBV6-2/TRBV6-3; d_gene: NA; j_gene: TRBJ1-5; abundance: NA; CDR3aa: CASSYFQGYSNQPQHF; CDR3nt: TGTGCCAGCAGTTACTTCCAGGGGTATAGCAATCAGCCCCAGCATTTT
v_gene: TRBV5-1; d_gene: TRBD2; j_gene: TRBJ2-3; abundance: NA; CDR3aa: CASSAAGVPDTQYF; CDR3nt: TGCGCCAGCAGCGCAGCGGGGGTTCCTGATACGCAGTATTTT
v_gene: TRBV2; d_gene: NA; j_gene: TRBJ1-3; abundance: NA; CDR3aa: CASRKDSYGNTIYF; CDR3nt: TGTGCCAGCAGAAAGGACTCGTACGGAAACACCATATATTTT
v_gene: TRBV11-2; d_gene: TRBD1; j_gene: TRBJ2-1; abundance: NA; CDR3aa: CASSNGDSPSIF; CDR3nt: TGTGCCAGCAGCAACGGGGACAGCCCCTCAATCTTC
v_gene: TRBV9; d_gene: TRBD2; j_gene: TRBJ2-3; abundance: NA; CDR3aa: CASSVAGGLPDTQYF; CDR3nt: TGTGCCAGCAGCGTAGCGGGGGGACTGCCAGATACGCAGTATTTT
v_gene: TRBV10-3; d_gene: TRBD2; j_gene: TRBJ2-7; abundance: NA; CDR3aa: CAISEPSGPKRYEQYF; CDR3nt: TGTGCCATCAGTGAACCTAGCGGCCCAAAGAGGTACGAGCAGTACTTC
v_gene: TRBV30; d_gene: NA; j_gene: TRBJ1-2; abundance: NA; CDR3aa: CAWSVSLYGYTF; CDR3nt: TGTGCCTGGAGTGTTAGTCTCTATGGCTACACCTTC
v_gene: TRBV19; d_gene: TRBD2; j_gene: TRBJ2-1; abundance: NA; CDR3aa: CASSIGTSSYNEQFF; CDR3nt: TGTGCCAGTAGTATAGGGACTAGCTCCTACAATGAGCAGTTCTTC
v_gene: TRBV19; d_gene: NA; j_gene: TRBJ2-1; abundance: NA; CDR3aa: CASSSQGWWDEQFF; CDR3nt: TGTGCCAGTAGTTCACAGGGTTGGTGGGATGAGCAGTTCTTC
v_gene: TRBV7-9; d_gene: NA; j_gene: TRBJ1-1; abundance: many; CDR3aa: CASTLAGQSAEAFF; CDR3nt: TGTGCCAGCACTCTAGCGGGGCAGTCCGCTGAAGCTTTCTTT
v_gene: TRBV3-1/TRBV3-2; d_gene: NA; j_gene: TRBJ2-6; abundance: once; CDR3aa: CASSQGSGTQNSGANVLTF; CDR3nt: TGTGCCAGCAGCCAGGGTTCCGGGACACAGAACTCTGGGGCCAACGTCCTGACTTTC
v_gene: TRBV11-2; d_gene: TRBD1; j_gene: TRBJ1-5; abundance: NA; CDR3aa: CASSFTGDGQPQHF; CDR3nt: TGTGCCAGCAGCTTCACAGGGGACGGCCAGCCCCAGCATTTT
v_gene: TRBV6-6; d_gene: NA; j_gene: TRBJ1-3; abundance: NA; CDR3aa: CASSRGRTVTSQSSGNTIYF; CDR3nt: TGTGCCAGCAGCCGAGGCCGGACAGTTACTTCGCAGAGTTCTGGAAACACCATATATTTT
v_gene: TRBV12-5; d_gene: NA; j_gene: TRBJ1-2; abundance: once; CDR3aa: CATVLYGYTF; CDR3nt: TGTGCTACCGTCCTCTATGGCTACACCTTC
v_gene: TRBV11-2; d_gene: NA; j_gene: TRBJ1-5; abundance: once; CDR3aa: CASSQAGTLNQPQHF; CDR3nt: TGTGCCAGCAGCCAGGCCGGGACACTCAATCAGCCCCAGCATTTT
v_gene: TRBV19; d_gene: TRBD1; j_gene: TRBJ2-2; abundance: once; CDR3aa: CASSPGDRNTGELFF; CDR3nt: TGTGCCAGTAGTCCCGGGGACAGAAACACCGGGGAGCTGTTTTTT
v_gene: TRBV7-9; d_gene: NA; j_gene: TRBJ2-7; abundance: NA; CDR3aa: CASSLQGRGEQYF; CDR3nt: TGTGCCAGCAGCTTACAGGGAAGAGGCGAGCAGTACTTC
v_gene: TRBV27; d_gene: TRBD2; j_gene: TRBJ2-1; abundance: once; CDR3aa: CASSTSGDYNEQFF; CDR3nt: TGTGCCAGCAGCACTAGCGGGGATTACAATGAGCAGTTCTTC
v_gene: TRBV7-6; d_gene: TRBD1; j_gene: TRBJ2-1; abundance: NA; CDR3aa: CASSLGQGYFKKDNEQFF; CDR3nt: TGTGCCAGCAGCTTGGGACAGGGTTACTTTAAGAAGGACAATGAGCAGTTCTTC
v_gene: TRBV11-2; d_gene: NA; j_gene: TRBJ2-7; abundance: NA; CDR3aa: CASSPSNRVSYEQYF; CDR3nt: TGTGCCAGCAGCCCCTCCAACAGGGTATCCTACGAGCAGTACTTC
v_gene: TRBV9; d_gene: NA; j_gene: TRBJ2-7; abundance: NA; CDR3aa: CASSVVDYEQYF; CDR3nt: TGTGCCAGCAGCGTAGTAGACTACGAGCAGTACTTC
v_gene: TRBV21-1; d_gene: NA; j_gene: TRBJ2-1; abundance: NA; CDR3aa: CASSKVTSGGNNEQFF; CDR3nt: TGTGCCAGCAGCAAAGTAACGAGCGGGGGGAACAATGAGCAGTTCTTC
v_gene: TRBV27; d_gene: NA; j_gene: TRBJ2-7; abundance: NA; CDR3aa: CASSLSAPTEEQYF; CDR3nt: TGTGCCAGCAGTTTATCTGCCCCGACAGAAGAGCAGTACTTC
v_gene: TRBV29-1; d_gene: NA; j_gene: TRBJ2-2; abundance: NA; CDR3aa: CSVLPKLSNTGELFF; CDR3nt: TGCAGCGTACTACCCAAGCTATCGAACACCGGGGAGCTGTTTTTT
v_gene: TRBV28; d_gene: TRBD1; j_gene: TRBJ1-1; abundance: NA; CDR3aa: CASSSEGDRDAEAFF; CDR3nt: TGTGCCAGCAGTTCGGAGGGGGACAGGGACGCTGAAGCTTTCTTT
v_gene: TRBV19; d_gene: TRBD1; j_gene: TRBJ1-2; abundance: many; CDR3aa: CASSLQGALRGYTF; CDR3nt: TGTGCCAGTAGCCTACAGGGGGCCTTAAGGGGCTACACCTTC
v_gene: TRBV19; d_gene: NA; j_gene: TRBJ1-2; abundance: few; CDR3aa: CASRLGGDYGYTF; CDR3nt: TGTGCCAGTCGTTTAGGGGGAGACTATGGCTACACCTTC
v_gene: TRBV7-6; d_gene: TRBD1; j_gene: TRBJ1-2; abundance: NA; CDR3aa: CASSPRPPGQGATNYGYTF; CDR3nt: TGTGCCAGCAGCCCCAGACCCCCGGGACAGGGGGCGACTAACTATGGCTACACCTTC
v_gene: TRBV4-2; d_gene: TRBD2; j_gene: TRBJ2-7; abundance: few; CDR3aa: CASSQDLAGLTYEQYF; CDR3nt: TGTGCCAGCAGCCAAGACCTAGCGGGGCTTACCTACGAGCAGTACTTC
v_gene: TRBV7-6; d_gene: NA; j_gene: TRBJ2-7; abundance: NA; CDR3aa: CASSRNPSSDYEQYF; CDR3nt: TGTGCCAGCAGCCGGAATCCTTCGAGCGACTACGAGCAGTACTTC
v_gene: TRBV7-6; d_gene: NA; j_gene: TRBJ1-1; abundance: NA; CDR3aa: CASSLGTRGGSKNTEAFF; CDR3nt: TGTGCCAGCAGCTTGGGTACACGAGGGGGAAGCAAGAACACTGAAGCTTTCTTT
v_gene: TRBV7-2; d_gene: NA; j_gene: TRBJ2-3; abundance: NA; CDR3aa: CASSLRQRLDTQYF; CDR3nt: TGTGCCAGCAGCTTACGGCAGCGCTTAGATACGCAGTATTTT
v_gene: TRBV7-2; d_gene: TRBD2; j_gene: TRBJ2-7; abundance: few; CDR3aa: CASRPGLAGVGEQYF; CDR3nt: TGTGCCAGCAGACCGGGACTAGCGGGAGTGGGCGAGCAGTACTTC
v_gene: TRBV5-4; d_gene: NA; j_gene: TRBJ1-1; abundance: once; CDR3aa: CASSFAGAFTEAFF; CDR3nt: TGTGCCAGCAGCTTTGCAGGGGCCTTCACTGAAGCTTTCTTT
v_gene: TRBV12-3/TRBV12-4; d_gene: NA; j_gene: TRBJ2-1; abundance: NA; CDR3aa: CASSPVNNEQFF; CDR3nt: TGTGCCAGCAGCCCAGTAAACAATGAGCAGTTCTTC
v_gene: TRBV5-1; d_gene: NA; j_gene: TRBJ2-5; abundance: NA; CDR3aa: CASSREETQYF; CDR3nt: TGCGCCAGCAGTCGTGAAGAGACCCAGTACTTC
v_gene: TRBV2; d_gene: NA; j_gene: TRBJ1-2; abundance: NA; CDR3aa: CASARGGGRIPTVYGYTF; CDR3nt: TGTGCCAGCGCCCGCGGGGGGGGCAGAATACCAACTGTCTATGGCTACACCTTC
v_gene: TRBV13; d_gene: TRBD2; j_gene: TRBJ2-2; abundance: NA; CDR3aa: CASSLGVAGVGRGTGELFF; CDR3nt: TGTGCCAGCAGCTTAGGCGTCGCGGGAGTCGGGAGGGGCACCGGGGAGCTGTTTTTT
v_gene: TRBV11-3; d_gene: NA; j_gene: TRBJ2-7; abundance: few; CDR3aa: CASSLDPYEQYF; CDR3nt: TGTGCCAGCAGCTTAGATCCATACGAGCAGTACTTC
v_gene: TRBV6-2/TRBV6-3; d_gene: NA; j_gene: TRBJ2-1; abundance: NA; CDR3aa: CASSYSYQIGGPEQFF; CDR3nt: TGTGCCAGCAGTTACTCCTATCAAATAGGGGGTCCTGAGCAGTTCTTC
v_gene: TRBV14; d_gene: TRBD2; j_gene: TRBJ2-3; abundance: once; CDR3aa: CASSPYVTGGTDTQYF; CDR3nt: TGTGCCAGCAGCCCATACGTGACGGGGGGAACAGATACGCAGTATTTT
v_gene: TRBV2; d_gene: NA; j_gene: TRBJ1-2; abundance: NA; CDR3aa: CASSEYRNYGYTF; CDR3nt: TGTGCCAGCAGTGAATACAGGAACTATGGCTACACCTTC
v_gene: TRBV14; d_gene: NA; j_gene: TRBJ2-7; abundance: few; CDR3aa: CASRTGGDNSYEQYF; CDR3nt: TGTGCCAGCAGGACCGGAGGAGACAATTCCTACGAGCAGTACTTC
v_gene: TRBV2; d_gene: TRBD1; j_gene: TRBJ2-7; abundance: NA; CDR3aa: CASRGGWTGTLKEQYF; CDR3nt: TGTGCCAGCAGGGGGGGTTGGACAGGGACCCTGAAGGAGCAGTACTTC
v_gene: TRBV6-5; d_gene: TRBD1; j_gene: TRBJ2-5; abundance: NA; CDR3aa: CASTQQGARETQYF; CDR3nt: TGTGCCAGCACCCAACAGGGGGCGCGGGAGACCCAGTACTTC
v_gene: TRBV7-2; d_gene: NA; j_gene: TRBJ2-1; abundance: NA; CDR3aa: CASRAGGVDYNEQFF; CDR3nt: TGTGCCAGCAGAGCGGGCGGGGTCGACTACAATGAGCAGTTCTTC
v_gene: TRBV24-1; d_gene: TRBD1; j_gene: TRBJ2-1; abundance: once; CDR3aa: CATSQGGLRNEQFF; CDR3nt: TGTGCCACCAGTCAAGGGGGCCTTCGAAATGAGCAGTTCTTC
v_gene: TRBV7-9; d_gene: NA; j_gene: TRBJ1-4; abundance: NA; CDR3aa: CASSPLGSPGEKLFF; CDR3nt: TGTGCCAGCAGCCCTCTGGGGAGTCCGGGCGAAAAACTGTTTTTT
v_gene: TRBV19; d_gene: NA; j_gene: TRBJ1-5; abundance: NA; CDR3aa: CASSRRRGNQPQHF; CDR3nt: TGTGCCAGTAGTCGACGCAGGGGCAATCAGCCCCAGCATTTT
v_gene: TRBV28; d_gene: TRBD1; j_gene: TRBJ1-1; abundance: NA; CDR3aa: CASSLLTGEVSEAFF; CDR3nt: TGTGCCAGCAGTCTTTTGACAGGGGAAGTTAGTGAAGCTTTCTTT
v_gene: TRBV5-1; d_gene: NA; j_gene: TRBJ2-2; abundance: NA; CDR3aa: CASSYRENTGELFF; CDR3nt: TGCGCCAGCAGCTACAGGGAGAACACCGGGGAGCTGTTTTTT
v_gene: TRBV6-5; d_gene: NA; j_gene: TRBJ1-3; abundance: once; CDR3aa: CASSSVPPLDTIYF; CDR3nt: TGTGCCAGCAGTTCGGTGCCTCCCCTAGACACCATATATTTT